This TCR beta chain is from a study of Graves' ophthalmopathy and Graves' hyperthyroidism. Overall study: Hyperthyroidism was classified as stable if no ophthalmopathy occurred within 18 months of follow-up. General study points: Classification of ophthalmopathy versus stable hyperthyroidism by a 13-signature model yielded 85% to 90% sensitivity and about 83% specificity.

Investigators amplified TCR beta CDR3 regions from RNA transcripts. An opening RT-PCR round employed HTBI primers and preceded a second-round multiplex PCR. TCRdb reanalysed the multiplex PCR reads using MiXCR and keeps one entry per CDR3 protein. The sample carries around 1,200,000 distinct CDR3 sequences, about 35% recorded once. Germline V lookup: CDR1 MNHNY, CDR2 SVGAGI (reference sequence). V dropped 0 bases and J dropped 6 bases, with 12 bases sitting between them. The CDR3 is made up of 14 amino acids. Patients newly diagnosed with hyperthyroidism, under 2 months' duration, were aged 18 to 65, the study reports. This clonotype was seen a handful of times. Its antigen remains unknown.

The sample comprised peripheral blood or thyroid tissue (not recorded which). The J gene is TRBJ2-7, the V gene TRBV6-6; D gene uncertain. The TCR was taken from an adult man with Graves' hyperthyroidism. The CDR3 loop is CASSYSIYGTEQYF. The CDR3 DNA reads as TGTGCCAGCAGTTACTCGATCTACGGTACCGAGCAGTACTTC.